This TCR beta chain emerged from a study of blood T cell repertoires in COVID-19. Study context: Acute-phase and convalescent COVID-19 samples originated in the United States, Italy and Spain. Sample material is recorded as cDNA or gDNA derived from T cells, B-cell-depleted T cells, or PBMCs.

Trimming removed 2 bases at V and 5 bases at J, with 12 bases between. The CDR3 covers 13 residues. Germline CDR1 is GTSNPN and CDR2 is SVGIG (reference sequence). Data came from immunoSEQ multiplex PCR; TCRdb stores just in-frame clones and leaves some out. This table has approximately 110,000 clones, 70% to 85% appearing once. The receptor was derived from a human donor with acute or convalescent COVID-19. The donor label of this sample is uncertain. The chain couples TRBV30 to TRBJ1-2; D possibly corresponds to TRBD1 (6 bases). The sequenced sample consisted of peripheral blood. CDR3 protein: CAWSTQGWYGYTF. The CDR3 bases are TGTGCCTGGAGTACACAGGGTTGGTATGGCTACACCTTC.